A selection of T cell receptor beta chains follows, all from one sample in a study of PD-1 blockade in classical Hodgkin lymphoma. Produced via immunoSEQ multiplex PCR; TCRdb's table is partial and in-frame only. The data show approximately 12,000 clones, around 77% seen once. The sample in question was peripheral blood mononuclear cells (PBMCs), obtained at baseline. Every receptor here comes from a human donor with classical Hodgkin lymphoma. Each CDR3 is given with its conserved first and last residue. Fields, in order: J gene, CDR3 length, V gene, CDR3 protein.

j_gene: TRBJ1-1; len: 13; v_gene: TRBV19; CDR3aa: CASSITANTEAFF
j_gene: TRBJ2-2; len: 13; v_gene: TRBV29-1; CDR3aa: CSVGQTDTGELFF
j_gene: TRBJ1-2; len: 15; v_gene: TRBV5-1; CDR3aa: CASSLGGGVSYGYTF
j_gene: TRBJ1-3; len: 15; v_gene: TRBV15; CDR3aa: CATSRGQGPGNTIYF
j_gene: TRBJ1-2; len: 16; v_gene: TRBV7-9; CDR3aa: CASSQLGQRIIYGYTF
j_gene: TRBJ1-5; len: 13; v_gene: TRBV27; CDR3aa: CASSLAGAQPQHF
j_gene: TRBJ2-3; len: 14; v_gene: TRBV10-2; CDR3aa: CASNPGQSTDTQYF
j_gene: TRBJ1-6; len: 15; v_gene: TRBV7-9; CDR3aa: CASSPGTVENSPLHF
j_gene: TRBJ2-5; len: 16; v_gene: TRBV5-1; CDR3aa: CASSVLRGRPEETQYF
j_gene: TRBJ2-1; len: 14; v_gene: TRBV9; CDR3aa: CASSSGALISEQFF
j_gene: TRBJ2-3; len: 14; v_gene: TRBV28; CDR3aa: CASTPWGLTDTQCF
j_gene: TRBJ2-1; len: 15; v_gene: TRBV6-1; CDR3aa: CASSEDPSSYNEQFF
j_gene: TRBJ1-2; len: 17; v_gene: TRBV9; CDR3aa: CASSVANPGASHYGYTF
j_gene: TRBJ1-6; len: 15; v_gene: TRBV4-3; CDR3aa: CASSQAQGYNSPLHF
j_gene: TRBJ2-5; len: 12; v_gene: TRBV19; CDR3aa: CASSRDQETQYF
j_gene: TRBJ1-1; len: 14; v_gene: TRBV6-1; CDR3aa: CASRPPGQGPEAFF
j_gene: TRBJ2-1; len: 16; v_gene: TRBV7-8; CDR3aa: CASSLGRGHSYNEQFF
j_gene: TRBJ2-3; len: 18; v_gene: TRBV7-9; CDR3aa: CASSLASVIPPSTDTQYF
j_gene: TRBJ2-2; len: 16; v_gene: TRBV5-7; CDR3aa: CASSDQNPGLRRELFF
j_gene: TRBJ1-5; len: 13; v_gene: TRBV19; CDR3aa: CASSMTSNQPQHF
j_gene: TRBJ2-5; len: 15; v_gene: TRBV6-1; CDR3aa: CASSEGTGGQETQYF
j_gene: TRBJ2-3; len: 13; v_gene: TRBV2; CDR3aa: CASSGGTRDTQYF
j_gene: TRBJ1-4; len: 12; v_gene: TRBV29-1; CDR3aa: CSFGHPAEKLFF
j_gene: TRBJ1-5; len: 13; v_gene: TRBV27; CDR3aa: CASSLLANQPQHF
j_gene: TRBJ1-1; len: 13; v_gene: TRBV19; CDR3aa: CASSNWGNTEAFF
j_gene: TRBJ2-1; len: 15; v_gene: TRBV28; CDR3aa: CASTPTSGPSNEQFF
j_gene: TRBJ2-7; len: 10; v_gene: TRBV2; CDR3aa: CASRGAEQYF
j_gene: TRBJ1-1; len: 16; v_gene: TRBV6-5; CDR3aa: CASSYGTGPMNTEAFF
j_gene: TRBJ2-2; len: 15; v_gene: TRBV19; CDR3aa: CASRSGVPNTGELFF
j_gene: TRBJ1-3; len: 17; v_gene: TRBV27; CDR3aa: CASSLTGRRHSGNTIYF
j_gene: TRBJ1-6; len: 16; v_gene: TRBV11-2; CDR3aa: CASSLVGTGGNSPLHF
j_gene: TRBJ2-7; len: 14; v_gene: TRBV19; CDR3aa: CASSDRGSRDRMYF
j_gene: TRBJ2-5; len: 16; v_gene: TRBV5-1; CDR3aa: CASSLAGVFKQETQYF
j_gene: TRBJ1-2; len: 21; v_gene: TRBV4-3; CDR3aa: CASSQLTGELGAPAFPYGYTF
j_gene: TRBJ2-7; len: 16; v_gene: TRBV5-4; CDR3aa: CASSSPKTGLSYEQYF